The sequence of this TCR beta chain was determined in a study of technical replicates of blood from a few donors. The protocol was immunoSEQ multiplex PCR, while the TCRdb copy is restricted to in-frame clones and leaves out a portion. The data contain 50,000 to 70,000 clones, about 93% of them singletons. Germline trimming cut 5 bases from V and 5 bases from J; bases unmatched to any gene: 10. Germline V gene data show CDR1 as MNHEY and CDR2 as SVGAGI. This CDR3 is 15 amino acids long. The sequence was obtained from a human donor in good health. Some clones in this sample may be carry-over from other donors' samples. The chain combines TRBV6-5 with TRBJ1-1, with 8 nucleotides matching TRBD1. Sequencing was carried out using PBMCs. This CDR3 is CASSRSAGGGTEAFF. CDR3 nucleotide sequence: TGTGCCAGCAGTCGCTCGGCAGGGGGCGGGACTGAAGCTTTCTTT.